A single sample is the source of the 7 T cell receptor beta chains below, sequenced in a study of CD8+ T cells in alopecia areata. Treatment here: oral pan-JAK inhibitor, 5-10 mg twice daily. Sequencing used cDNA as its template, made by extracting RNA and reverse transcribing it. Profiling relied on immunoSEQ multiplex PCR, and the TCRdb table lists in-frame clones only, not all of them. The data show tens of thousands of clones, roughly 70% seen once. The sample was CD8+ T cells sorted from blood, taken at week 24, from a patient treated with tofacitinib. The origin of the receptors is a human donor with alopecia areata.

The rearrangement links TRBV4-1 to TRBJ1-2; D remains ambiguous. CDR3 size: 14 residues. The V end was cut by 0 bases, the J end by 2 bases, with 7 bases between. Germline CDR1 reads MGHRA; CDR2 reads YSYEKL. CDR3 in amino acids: CASSQESGNYGYTF. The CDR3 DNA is TGCGCCAGCAGCCAAGAATCCGGGAACTATGGCTACACCTTC.

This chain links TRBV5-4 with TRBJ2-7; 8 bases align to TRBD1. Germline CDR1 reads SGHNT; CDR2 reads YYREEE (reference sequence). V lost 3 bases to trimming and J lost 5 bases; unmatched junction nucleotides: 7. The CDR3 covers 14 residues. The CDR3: CASSSPGQADEQYF. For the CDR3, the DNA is TGTGCCAGCAGCTCGCCGGGACAGGCCGACGAGCAGTACTTC. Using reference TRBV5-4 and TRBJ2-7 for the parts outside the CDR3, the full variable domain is ETGVTQSPTHLIKTRGQQVTLRCSSQSGHNTVSWYQQALGQGPQFIFQYYREEENGRGNFPPRFSGLQFPNYSSELNVNALELDDSALYLCASSSPGQADEQYFGPGTRLTVT.

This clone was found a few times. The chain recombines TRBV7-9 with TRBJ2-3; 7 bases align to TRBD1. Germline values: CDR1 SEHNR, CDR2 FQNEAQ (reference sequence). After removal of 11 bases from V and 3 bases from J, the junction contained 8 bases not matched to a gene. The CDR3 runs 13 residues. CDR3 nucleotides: TGTGCCGGACTCAGGGGGTTGACAGATACGCAGTATTTT. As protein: CAGLRGLTDTQYF.

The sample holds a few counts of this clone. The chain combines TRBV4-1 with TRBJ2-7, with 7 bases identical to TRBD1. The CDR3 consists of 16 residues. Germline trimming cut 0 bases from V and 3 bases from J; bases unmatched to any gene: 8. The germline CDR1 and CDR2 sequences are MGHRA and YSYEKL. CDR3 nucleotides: TGCGCCAGCAGCCAAGACACCGGGACAGTCATCTACGAGCAGTACTTC. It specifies CASSQDTGTVIYEQYF.

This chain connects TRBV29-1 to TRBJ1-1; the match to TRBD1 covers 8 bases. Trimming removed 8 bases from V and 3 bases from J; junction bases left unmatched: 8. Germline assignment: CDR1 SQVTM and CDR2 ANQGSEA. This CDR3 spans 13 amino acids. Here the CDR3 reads CSTWTGRDTEAFF. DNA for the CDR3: TGCAGCACGTGGACAGGGAGAGACACTGAAGCTTTCTTT.

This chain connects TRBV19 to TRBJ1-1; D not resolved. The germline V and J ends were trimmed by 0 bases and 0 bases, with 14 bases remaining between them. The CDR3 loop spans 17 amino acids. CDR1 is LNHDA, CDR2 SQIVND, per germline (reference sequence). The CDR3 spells CASSIDPLLKLNTEAFF. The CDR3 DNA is TGTGCCAGTAGTATAGATCCCCTACTGAAACTGAACACTGAAGCTTTCTTT.

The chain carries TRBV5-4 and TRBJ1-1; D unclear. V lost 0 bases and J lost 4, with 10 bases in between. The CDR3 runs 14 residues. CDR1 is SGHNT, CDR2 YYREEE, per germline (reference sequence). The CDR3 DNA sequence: TGTGCCAGCAGCTTGGCTGGCCTGGGCACTGAAGCTTTCTTT. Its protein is CASSLAGLGTEAFF.